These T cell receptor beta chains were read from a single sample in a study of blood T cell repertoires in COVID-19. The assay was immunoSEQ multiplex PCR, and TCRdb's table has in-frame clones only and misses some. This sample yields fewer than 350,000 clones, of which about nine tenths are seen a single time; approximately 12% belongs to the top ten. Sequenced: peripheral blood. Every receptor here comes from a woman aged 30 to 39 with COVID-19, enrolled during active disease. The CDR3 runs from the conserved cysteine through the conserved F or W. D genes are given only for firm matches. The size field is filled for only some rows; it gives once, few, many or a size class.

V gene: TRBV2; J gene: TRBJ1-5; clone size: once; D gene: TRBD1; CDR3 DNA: TGTGCCAGCCTACAGGGGTTTAGCAATCAGCCCCAGCATTTT; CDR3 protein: CASLQGFSNQPQHF
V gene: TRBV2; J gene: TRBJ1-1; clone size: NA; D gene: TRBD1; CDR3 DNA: TGTGCCAGCAGCGTGCCAATCTCAGGGGGCGCTTGGTCTGAAGCTTTCTTT; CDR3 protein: CASSVPISGGAWSEAFF
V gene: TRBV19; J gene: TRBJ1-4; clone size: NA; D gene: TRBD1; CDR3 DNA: TGTGCCAGTAGACCGGGACAGGGCAATGAAAAACTGTTTTTT; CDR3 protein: CASRPGQGNEKLFF
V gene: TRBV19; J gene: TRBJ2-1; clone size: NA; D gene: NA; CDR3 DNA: TGTGCCAGTAGGAGGACAGACTTCAATGAGCAGTTCTTC; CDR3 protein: CASRRTDFNEQFF
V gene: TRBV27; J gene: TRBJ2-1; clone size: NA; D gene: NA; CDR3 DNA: TGTGCCAGCAGTCCCCTGACAGGGGAGGGCAGTGAGCAGTTCTTC; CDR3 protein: CASSPLTGEGSEQFF
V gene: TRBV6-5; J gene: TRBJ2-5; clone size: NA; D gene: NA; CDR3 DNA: TGTGCCAGCGGCGGGGGCTATGAAAGAGAGACCCAGTACTTC; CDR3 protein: CASGGGYERETQYF
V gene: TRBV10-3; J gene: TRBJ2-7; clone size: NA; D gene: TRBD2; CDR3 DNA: TGTGCCATCAGTGAGACCTTAGCGGGGGGGCCCCACGAGCAGTACTTC; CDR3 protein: CAISETLAGGPHEQYF
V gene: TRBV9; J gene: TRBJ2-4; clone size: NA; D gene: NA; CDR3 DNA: TGTGCCAGCAGCCCCCACGCAGGGGGGGCCAAAAACATTCAGTACTTC; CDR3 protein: CASSPHAGGAKNIQYF
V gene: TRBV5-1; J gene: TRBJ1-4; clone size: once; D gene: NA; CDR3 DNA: TGCGCCAGCAGCCCCCAGGTGGCTAATGAAAAACTGTTTTTT; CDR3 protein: CASSPQVANEKLFF
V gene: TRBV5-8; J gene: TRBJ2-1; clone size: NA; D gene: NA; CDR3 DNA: TGTGCCAGCAGCCCATACAATGAGCAGTTCTTC; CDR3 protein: CASSPYNEQFF
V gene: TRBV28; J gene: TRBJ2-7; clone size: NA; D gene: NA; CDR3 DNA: TGTGCCAGCAGTTCGACTCCGGGACACCGATACGAGCAGTACTTC; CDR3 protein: CASSSTPGHRYEQYF
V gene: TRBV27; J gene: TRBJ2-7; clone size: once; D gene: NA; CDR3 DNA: TGTGCCAGCAGTACAGTTGACCACTACGAGCAGTACTTC; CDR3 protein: CASSTVDHYEQYF
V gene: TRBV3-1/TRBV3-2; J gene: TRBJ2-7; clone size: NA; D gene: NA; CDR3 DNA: TGTGCCAGCAGCCAACGGGGGACAGCTCCCTACGAGCAGTACTTC; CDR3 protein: CASSQRGTAPYEQYF
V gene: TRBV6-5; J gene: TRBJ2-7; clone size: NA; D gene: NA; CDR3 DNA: TGTGCCAGCAGGCGGCGGAGGTTAGCGGATGAGCAGTACTTC; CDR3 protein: CASRRRRLADEQYF
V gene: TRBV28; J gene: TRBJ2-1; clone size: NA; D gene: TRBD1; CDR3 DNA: TGTGCCAGCAGTTCACCCGGGACAGTTTACAATGAGCAGTTCTTC; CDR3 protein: CASSSPGTVYNEQFF
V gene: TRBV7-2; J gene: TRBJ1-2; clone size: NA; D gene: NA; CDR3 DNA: TGTGCCAGCAGCCTTCAGGGCGGCGTACGGGGCTACACCTTC; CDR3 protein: CASSLQGGVRGYTF
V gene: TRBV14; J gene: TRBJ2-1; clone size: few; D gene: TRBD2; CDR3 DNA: TGTGCCAGCAGCCAACTAGCGGGGGGGCCTAATGAGCAGTTCTTC; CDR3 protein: CASSQLAGGPNEQFF
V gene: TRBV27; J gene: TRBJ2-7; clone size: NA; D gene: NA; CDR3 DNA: TGTGCCAGCAGTGCAGGGTCCAGGTACGAGCAGTACTTC; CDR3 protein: CASSAGSRYEQYF
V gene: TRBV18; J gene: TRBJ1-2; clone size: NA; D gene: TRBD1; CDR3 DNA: TGTGCCAGCTCACCAACAGGGGCAAATGGCTACACCTTC; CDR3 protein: CASSPTGANGYTF
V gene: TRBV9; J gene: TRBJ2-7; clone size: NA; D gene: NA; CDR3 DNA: TGTGCCAGCAGCCCCCACGGAGGGGGCTCTTACGAGCAGTACTTC; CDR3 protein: CASSPHGGGSYEQYF
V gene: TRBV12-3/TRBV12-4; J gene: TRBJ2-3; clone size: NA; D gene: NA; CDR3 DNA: TGTGCCAGCACCCTCCTCGGTGATACGCAGTATTTT; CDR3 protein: CASTLLGDTQYF
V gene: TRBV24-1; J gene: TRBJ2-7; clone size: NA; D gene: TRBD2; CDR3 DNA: TGTGCCACCAGTGATTCTAGCGGGGGAAACTACGAGCAGTACTTC; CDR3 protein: CATSDSSGGNYEQYF
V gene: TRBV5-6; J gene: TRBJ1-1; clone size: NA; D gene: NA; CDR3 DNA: TGTGCCAGCAGCTTGAGGGTTTGGACTTACATGAACACTGAAGCTTTCTTT; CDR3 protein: CASSLRVWTYMNTEAFF
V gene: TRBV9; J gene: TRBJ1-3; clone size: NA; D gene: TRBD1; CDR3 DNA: TGTGCCAGCAGCGTAGGAGGGACAGGGGACTTCCACTCTGGAAACACCATATATTTT; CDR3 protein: CASSVGGTGDFHSGNTIYF
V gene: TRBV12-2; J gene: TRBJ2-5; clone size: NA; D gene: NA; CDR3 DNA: TGTGCAAGTCGCTTAGCGGCTAGCGGGGGCCAAGAGACCCAGTACTTC; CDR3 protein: CASRLAASGGQETQYF
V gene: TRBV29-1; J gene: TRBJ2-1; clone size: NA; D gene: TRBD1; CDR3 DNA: TGCAGCGTTGGCTGGGACAGCGAGCAGTTCTTC; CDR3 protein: CSVGWDSEQFF
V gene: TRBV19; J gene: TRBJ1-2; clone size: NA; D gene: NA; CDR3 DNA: TGTGCCAGTAGTATTTTTTTGGCAGGATATGGCTACACCTTC; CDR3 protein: CASSIFLAGYGYTF
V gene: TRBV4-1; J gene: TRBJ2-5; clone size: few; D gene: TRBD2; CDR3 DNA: TGCGCCAGCAGCCTCCGCGGACTAGCGGGGGGGCACGAGACCCAGTACTTC; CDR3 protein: CASSLRGLAGGHETQYF
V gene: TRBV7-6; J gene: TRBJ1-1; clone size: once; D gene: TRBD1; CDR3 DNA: TGTGCCAGCAGCTTAGGACCCAGACAGGGGGCTGAAGCTTTCTTT; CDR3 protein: CASSLGPRQGAEAFF
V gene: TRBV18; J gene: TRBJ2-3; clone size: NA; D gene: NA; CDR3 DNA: TGTGCCAGCTCACCATCCCCCTCCACAGATACGCAGTATTTT; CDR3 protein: CASSPSPSTDTQYF
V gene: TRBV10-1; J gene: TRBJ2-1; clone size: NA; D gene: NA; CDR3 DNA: TGCGCCAGCAGTGATTTTCAAGCTCGGGATGAGCAGTTCTTC; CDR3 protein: CASSDFQARDEQFF
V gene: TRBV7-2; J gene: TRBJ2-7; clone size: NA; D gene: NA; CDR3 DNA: TGTGCCAGCAGCCACCGGGACTTAAACTACGAGCAGTACTTC; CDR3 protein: CASSHRDLNYEQYF
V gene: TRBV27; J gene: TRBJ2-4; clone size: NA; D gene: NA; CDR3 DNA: TGTGCCAGCAGCTTTGGGGGCGGGGCCAAAAACATTCAGTACTTC; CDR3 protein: CASSFGGGAKNIQYF
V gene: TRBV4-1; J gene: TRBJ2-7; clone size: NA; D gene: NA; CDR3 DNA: TGCGCCAGCAGCCAACAGGGTAACAGCGCCTACGAGCAGTACTTC; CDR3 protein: CASSQQGNSAYEQYF
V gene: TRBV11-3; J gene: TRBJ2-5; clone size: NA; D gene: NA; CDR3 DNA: TGTGCCAGCAGCTTAGGGCCTCAAGAGACCCAGTACTTC; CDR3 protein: CASSLGPQETQYF
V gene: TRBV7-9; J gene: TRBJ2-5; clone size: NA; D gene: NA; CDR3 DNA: TGTGCCAGCAGCCAGGGGCCGGGGGGAAAGACCCAGTACTTC; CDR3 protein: CASSQGPGGKTQYF
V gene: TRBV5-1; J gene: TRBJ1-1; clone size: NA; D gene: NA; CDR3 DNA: TGCGCCAGCAGCGAACAGGGGAACACTGAAGCTTTCTTT; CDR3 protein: CASSEQGNTEAFF
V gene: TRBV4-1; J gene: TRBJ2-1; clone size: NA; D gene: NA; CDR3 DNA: TGCGCCAGCAGCCAAGGTGACAGGACCTACAATGAGCAGTTCTTC; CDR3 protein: CASSQGDRTYNEQFF
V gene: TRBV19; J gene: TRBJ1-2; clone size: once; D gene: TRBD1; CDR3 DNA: TGTGCCACTCTAGGGGGCGCCTACTATGGCTACACCTTC; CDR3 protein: CATLGGAYYGYTF
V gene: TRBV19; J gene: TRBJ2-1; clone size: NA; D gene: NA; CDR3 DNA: TGTGCCAGTACCCAGGGGATCAGGGGATCCTACAATGAGCAGTTCTTC; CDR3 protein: CASTQGIRGSYNEQFF
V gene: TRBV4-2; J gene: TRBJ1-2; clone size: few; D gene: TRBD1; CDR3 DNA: TGTGCCAGCAGACAAGACAGGGGAGAAGCTAACTATGGCTACACCTTC; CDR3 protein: CASRQDRGEANYGYTF